The following is a TCR beta chain sequence with its context. Its antigen remains undetermined. Per-base qualities were not stored, and no clone one base away is much larger. This entry is derived from a study of OX40 agonist ivuxolimab in advanced cancers. Regarding the study in general: Ivuxolimab, which targeted the costimulatory receptor OX40 (CD134), was an agonistic, fully human IgG2 monoclonal antibody. Intravenous ivuxolimab was administered to patients every 2 weeks at six dose levels: 0.01, 0.1, 0.3, 1.5, 3 and 10 mg/kg. Among the roughly 50 dose-escalation patients, around 19 had hepatocellular carcinoma, roughly 15 melanoma, 9 renal cell carcinoma and 9 head and neck cancer. In the dose-escalation cohort, 82.7% of patients were male, and the mean age was approximately 60 years with a range of roughly 23 to 90. Patients were allowed to have had prior anti-PD-1, anti-PD-L1 or anti-CTLA-4 therapy, and 40% of the dose-escalation patients had previously received checkpoint inhibitors. Partial responses occurred in three dose-escalation patients, of whom one had hepatocellular carcinoma and two had cutaneous melanoma. The point of sequencing TCRbeta in the periphery was to test whether ivuxolimab changed TCR sequence diversity and drove clonal T-cell expansion. The paper covers the monotherapy dose-escalation part of the phase I ivuxolimab trial, which included N ≈ 57 patients.

Overall results and qualifications from the work: On average, CD8+ T cells showed more expanded clones than CD4+ T cells after ivuxolimab. Low levels of normalized T-cell clonal expansion were also shown by some nonresponding patients. In the 0.1-3.0 mg/kg groups, partial responders had among the lowest normalized peripheral clonal expansion, particularly in CD8+ T cells. At doses from 0.1 to 3.0 mg/kg, clonal expansion was seen in both CD4+ and CD8+ blood T cells between baseline and week 6. Antigen specificity was not determined for the clonally expanded peripheral T cells.

The trial excluded patients who had a history of autoimmune disease or who were on systemic immunosuppression. Peripheral blood for TCR sequencing was collected from all dose cohorts at baseline, on cycle 4 day 1, and on cycle 7 day 1. Samples were obtained from an open-label, multicenter, first-in-human phase I dose-escalation trial of ivuxolimab. Adults with locally advanced or metastatic melanoma, renal cell carcinoma, hepatocellular carcinoma or head and neck squamous cell carcinoma were enrolled in the trial. Before TCR sequencing, CD4+ T cells and CD8+ T cells from peripheral blood were sorted into separate populations. To sequence the TCRbeta CDR3 region, genomic DNA was isolated from the sorted cells. The immunoSEQ Assay was used to sequence the TCRbeta CDR3 regions. The source is immuneACCESS, and TCRdb retained only in-frame sequences with V and J called. Part of the clones is not carried over; for the studies checked, unresolved V genes explain less than half of this, and the remainder is unexplained. In this sample the table shows roughly 75,000 clones, around 87% of which occur a single time. The ten largest make up roughly 1.1% of the sample.

The CDR3 contains 11 residues, cysteine and phenylalanine counted. Here the CDR3 DNA is all that survives: 33 bases in frame from base 1. The germline V gene (reference sequence) gives CDR1 as MNHEY and CDR2 as SMNVEV. V and J lose 3 bases and 11 bases, and a span of 9 bases separates them. The sequence is built from TRBV27 and TRBJ2-3, with no D gene named confidently. The sequences come from CD4+ or CD8+ T cells sorted from blood, collected in a trial of the OX40 agonist ivuxolimab. The receptor's source is an adult with an advanced solid tumor such as melanoma, head and neck, liver or kidney cancer. The CDR3 region: CASSLASKQYF. The DNA is as follows: TGTGCCAGCAGTTTGGCGAGTAAGCAGTATTTT.